The present entry profiles one T cell receptor (beta chain) with its context. What it binds is not known. The sample originates from a study of T cell clusters in autoimmune cytopenias. Study findings and constraints: Primary autoimmune cytopenia patients appeared to lack physiological T cell clusters present in healthy donors. Active autoimmune hepatitis patients had around 2.7-fold fewer exclusive TRB clusters than healthy donors. TRB repertoire shifts in secondary cytopenia and chronic lymphocytic leukemia mostly reflected lymphoma, not autoimmunity. The T cell clusters came from computational analysis alone and lack functional validation.

TRB was amplified by touch-down multiplex PCR, primer pools A and B combined. One entry per CDR3 protein, without DNA, is what TCRdb gives after re-calling the multiplex PCR reads. The repertoire table contains some 3,500 distinct CDR3 sequences. TRB amplification used approximately 250 ng of peripheral blood genomic DNA. Sample: peripheral blood. This receptor was taken from a human donor with an autoimmune cytopenia or autoimmune hepatitis (not recorded which).

The CDR3 region is CASRSLTGFGSNQPQHF. This rearrangement joins TRBV6-2 or TRBV6-3 to TRBJ1-5; absent DNA, TCRdb's TRBD1 call cannot be checked. The CDR3 has 17 residues. Germline V gene data show CDR1 as MNHEY and CDR2 as SVGEGT.